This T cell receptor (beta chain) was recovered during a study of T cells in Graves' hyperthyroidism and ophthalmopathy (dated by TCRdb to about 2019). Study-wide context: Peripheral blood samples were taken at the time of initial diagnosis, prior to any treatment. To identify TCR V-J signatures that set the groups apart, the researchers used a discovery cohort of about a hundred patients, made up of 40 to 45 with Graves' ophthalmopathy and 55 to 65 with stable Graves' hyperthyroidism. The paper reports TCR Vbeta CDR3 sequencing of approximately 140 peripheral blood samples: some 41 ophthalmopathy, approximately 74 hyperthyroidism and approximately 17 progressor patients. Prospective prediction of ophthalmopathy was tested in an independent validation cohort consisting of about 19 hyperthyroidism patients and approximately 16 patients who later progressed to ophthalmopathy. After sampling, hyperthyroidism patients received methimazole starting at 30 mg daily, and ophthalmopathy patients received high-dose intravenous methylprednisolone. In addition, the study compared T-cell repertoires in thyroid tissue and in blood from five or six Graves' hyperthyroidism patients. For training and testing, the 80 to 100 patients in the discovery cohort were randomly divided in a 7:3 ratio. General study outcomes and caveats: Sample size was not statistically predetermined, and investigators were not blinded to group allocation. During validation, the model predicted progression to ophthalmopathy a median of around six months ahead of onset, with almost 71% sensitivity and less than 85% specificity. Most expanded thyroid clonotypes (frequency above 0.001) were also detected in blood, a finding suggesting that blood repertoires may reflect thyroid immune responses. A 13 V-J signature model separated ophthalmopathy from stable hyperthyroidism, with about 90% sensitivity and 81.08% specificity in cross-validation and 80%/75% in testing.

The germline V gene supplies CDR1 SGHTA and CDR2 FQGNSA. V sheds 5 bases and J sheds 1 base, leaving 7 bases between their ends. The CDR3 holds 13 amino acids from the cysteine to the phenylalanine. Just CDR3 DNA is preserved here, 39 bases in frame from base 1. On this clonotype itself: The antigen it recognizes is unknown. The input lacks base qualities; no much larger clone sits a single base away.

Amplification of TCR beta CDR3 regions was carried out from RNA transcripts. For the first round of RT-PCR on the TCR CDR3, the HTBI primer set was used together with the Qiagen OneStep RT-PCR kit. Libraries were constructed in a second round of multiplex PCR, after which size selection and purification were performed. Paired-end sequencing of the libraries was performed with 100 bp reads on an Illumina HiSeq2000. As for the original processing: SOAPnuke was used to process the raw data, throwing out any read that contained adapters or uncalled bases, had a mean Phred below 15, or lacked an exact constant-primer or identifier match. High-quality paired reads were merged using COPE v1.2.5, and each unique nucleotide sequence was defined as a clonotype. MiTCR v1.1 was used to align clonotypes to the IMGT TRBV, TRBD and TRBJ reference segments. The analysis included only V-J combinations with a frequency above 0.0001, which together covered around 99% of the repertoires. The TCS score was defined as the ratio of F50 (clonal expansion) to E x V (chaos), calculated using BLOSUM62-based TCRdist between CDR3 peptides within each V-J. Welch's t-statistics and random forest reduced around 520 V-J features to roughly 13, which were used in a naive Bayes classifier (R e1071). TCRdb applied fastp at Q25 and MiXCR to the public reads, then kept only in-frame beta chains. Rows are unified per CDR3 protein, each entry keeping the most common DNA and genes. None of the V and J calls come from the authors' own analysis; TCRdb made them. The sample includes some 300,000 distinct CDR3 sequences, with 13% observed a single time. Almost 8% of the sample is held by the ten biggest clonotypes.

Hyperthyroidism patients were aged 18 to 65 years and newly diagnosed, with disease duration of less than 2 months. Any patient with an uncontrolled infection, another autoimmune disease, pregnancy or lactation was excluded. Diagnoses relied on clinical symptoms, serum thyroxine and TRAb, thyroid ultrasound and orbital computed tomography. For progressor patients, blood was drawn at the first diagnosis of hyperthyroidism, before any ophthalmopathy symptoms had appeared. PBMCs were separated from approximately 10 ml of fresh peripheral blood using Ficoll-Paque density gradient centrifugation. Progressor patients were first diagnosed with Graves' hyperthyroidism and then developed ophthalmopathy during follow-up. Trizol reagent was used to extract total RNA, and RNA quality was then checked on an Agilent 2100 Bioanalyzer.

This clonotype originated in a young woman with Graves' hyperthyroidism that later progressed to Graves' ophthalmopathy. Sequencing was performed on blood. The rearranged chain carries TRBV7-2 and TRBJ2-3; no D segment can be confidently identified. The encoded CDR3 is CTSSLVGTDTQYF. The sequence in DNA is TGTACCAGCAGCCTGGTTGGCACAGATACGCAGTATTTT.